This T cell receptor beta chain is from a study of T cells in Graves' hyperthyroidism and ophthalmopathy. On the study more broadly: Peripheral blood was acquired at first diagnosis, ahead of any therapy whatsoever. Overall study findings and caveats: Blood held most thyroid clonotypes expanded above 0.001 frequency.

CDR1 LGHDT and CDR2 YNNKEL come from the germline V gene (reference sequence). The junction had 3 bases not matched to a gene; V was cut back by 2 bases and J by 4 bases. This CDR3 is built from 15 residues. At least ten counts were recorded for this clonotype. Its antigen is not known. TCR beta CDR3 regions were amplified from RNA. An initial round of RT-PCR targeting the TCR CDR3 relied on the HTBI primer set. One entry per CDR3 protein, called by TCRdb with MiXCR from the multiplex PCR reads. The sample records about 290,000 distinct CDR3 sequences, roughly 13% being singletons. Exclusion followed for patients with uncontrolled infection, other autoimmune disease, pregnancy or lactation. The PBMCs were sourced from fresh peripheral blood (about 10 ml).

The sequenced sample consisted of blood. This TCR derives from a woman aged 40 to 50 with Graves' hyperthyroidism. The rearrangement links TRBV3-1 to TRBJ2-1; 9 bases match TRBD2. This CDR3 reads CASSQSGRPYNEQFF. CDR3 coding DNA: TGTGCCAGCAGCCAAAGCGGGAGGCCGTACAATGAGCAGTTCTTC.